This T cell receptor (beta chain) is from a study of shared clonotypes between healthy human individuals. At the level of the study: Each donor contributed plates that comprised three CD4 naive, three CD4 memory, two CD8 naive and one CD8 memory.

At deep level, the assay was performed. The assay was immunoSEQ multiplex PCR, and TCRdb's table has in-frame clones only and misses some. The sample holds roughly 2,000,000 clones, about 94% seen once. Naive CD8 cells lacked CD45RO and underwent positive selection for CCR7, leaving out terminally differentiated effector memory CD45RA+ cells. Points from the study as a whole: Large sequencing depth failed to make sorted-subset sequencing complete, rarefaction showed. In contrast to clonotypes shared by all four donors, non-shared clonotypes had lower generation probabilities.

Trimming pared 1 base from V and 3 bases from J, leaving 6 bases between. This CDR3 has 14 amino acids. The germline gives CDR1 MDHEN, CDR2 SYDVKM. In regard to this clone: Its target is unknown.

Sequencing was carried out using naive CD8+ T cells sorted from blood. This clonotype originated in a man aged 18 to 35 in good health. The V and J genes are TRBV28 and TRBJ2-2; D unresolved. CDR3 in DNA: TGTGCCAGCAGTTTATCATCCGACACCGGGGAGCTGTTTTTT. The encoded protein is CASSLSSDTGELFF.